This T cell receptor (beta chain) was sequenced for a study of molecular identifiers for immune sequencing clone quantification. The CDR3 spans 14 residues. Trimming removed 3 bases from V and 10 bases from J, with 18 bases in between. Germline CDR1 is MDHEN and CDR2 is SYDVKM. Using 10%, 30% or 50% RNA, naive CD8 libraries were derived from approximately 22,000 to 940,000 sorted cells. Previously reported methods and listed TCR primers produced the bulk TCR libraries. TCRdb recomputed calls from the PCR reads with MiXCR, one row per CDR3 protein. The data hold some 650,000 distinct CDR3 sequences, with 15% to 20% observed a single time. This clonotype was seen only a few times.

The sample was naive CD8+ T cells from blood, with Jurkat cell RNA spiked in. This sample's subset: FACS-sorted CD8+CD4-CCR7+CD45RA+ naive T cells. The origin of this receptor is a human donor in good health. Some libraries in this study had Jurkat cell RNA spiked in. The chain carries TRBV28 and TRBJ1-2; D gene uncertain. CDR3 sequence: CASSLSPGGMVYTF. CDR3 in DNA: TGTGCCAGCAGTTTGTCCCCAGGCGGGATGGTCTACACCTTC.